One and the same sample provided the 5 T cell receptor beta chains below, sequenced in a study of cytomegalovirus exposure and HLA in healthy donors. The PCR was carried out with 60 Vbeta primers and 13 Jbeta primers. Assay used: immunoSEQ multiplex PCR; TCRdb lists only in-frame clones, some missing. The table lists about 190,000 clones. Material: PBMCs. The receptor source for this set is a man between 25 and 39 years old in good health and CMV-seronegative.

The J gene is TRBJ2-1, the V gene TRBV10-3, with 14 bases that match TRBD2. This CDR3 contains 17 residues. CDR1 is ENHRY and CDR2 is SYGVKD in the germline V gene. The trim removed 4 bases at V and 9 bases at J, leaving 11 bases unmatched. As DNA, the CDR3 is TGTGCCATCAGTGGGTTTGGGACTAGCGGGAGCCAGAGTGAGCAGTTCTTC. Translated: CAISGFGTSGSQSEQFF.

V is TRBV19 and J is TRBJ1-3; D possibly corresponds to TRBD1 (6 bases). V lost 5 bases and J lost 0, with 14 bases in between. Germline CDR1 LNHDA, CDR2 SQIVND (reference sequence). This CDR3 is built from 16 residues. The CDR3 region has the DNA TGTGCCAGTAGTGCCGAGGACAGCCTCTCTGGAAACACCATATATTTT. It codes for CASSAEDSLSGNTIYF.

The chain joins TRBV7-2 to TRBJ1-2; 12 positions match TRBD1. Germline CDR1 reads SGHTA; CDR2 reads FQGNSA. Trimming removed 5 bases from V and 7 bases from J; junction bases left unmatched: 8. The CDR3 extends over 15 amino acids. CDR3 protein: CASSKSGTGGAGYTF. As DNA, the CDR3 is TGTGCCAGCAGCAAATCCGGGACAGGGGGCGCTGGCTACACCTTC.

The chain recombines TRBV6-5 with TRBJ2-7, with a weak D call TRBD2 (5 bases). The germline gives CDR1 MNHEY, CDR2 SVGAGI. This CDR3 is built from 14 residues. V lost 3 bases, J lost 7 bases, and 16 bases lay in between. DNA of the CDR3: TGTGCCAGCAGTTATACGACGAGGGTGGGGGAGCAGTACTTC. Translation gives CASSYTTRVGEQYF.

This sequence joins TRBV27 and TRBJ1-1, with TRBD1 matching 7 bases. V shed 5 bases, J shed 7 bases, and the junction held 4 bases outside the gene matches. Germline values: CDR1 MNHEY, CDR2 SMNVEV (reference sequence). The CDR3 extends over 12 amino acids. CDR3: CASSLQGNEAFF. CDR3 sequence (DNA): TGTGCCAGCAGTCTACAGGGGAATGAAGCTTTCTTT.